The clone carrying this TCR beta chain was recorded many times. With a J-beta primer mix and a sample-barcoded 5' primer, a second PCR ran roughly 6 to 11 cycles. TCRdb re-called the 5' RACE reads with MiXCR, one entry per CDR3 protein. Of 750,000 or so distinct CDR3 sequences detected, roughly 25% appear once; the ten largest clones hold under 9.5%. This entry belongs to a study of blood T cells in healthy people across ages. V shed 3 bases, J shed 5 bases, and the junction held 2 bases outside the gene matches. This CDR3 has 14 residues. From germline, CDR1 is SGHRS and CDR2 YFSETQ. A further study also used this sample, focusing on T cells of mothers and their children. This second report adds: The TCR beta CDR3 read count exceeded 8 million for each mother and was around 3.1 million for each child. Nobody spotted any persistent microchimeric T cell clones.

Source material: blood. V gene TRBV5-1 combines with J gene TRBJ1-5, with 10 bases fitting TRBD1. The sequence was obtained from a boy younger than 18 in good health. CDR3 sequence reads: CASSSGQGDQPQHF. CDR3 coding DNA: TGCGCCAGCAGCTCCGGACAGGGGGATCAGCCCCAGCATTTT.